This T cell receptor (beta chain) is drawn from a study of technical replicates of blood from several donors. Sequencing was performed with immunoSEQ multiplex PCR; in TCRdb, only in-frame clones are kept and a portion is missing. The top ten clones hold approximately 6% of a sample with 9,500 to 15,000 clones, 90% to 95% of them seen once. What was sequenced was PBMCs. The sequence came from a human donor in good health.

The CDR3 region has the DNA TGCGCCAGCACACAGGAAAAGAACACTGAAGCTTTCTTT. This gives the protein CASTQEKNTEAFF. The chain links TRBV10-1 to TRBJ1-1; weak D call: TRBD1 (5 bases). The germline V and J ends were trimmed by 7 bases and 1 base, with 10 bases remaining between them. CDR1 WNHNN and CDR2 SYGVQD come from the germline V gene (reference sequence). There are 13 residues in the CDR3.